The 29 T cell receptor beta chains in this list originate from one sample, sequenced in a study of blood T cell repertoires in COVID-19. Repertoires were generated with immunoSEQ multiplex PCR, while TCRdb's copy carries only in-frame clones and drops some. The sample shows 200,000 to 250,000 clones, approximately 85% of them seen only once. Sequences were obtained from PBMCs or T cells enriched from blood (not recorded which). The source is a woman between 45 and 60 years old with acute COVID-19.

The chain uses TRBV7-8 and TRBJ2-3, with 7 bases matching TRBD1. This CDR3 contains 14 residues. CDR1 SGHVS and CDR2 FQNEAQ come from the germline V gene. Unmatched junction bases numbered 4, after V lost 5 bases and J lost 2 bases. CDR3 DNA sequence: TGTGCCAGCAGCCTGACAGGGACCACAGATACGCAGTATTTT. Translated: CASSLTGTTDTQYF.

This CDR3 is CASSVGGQLNTEAFF. The DNA of the CDR3 is TGTGCCAGCAGCGTCGGAGGACAGCTTAACACTGAAGCTTTCTTT. This sequence joins TRBV5-6 and TRBJ1-1; D possibly corresponds to TRBD1 (6 bases). V was clipped by 4 bases and J by 2 bases, with 15 bases between them. The CDR3 covers 15 residues. CDR1 and CDR2 from the germline V gene are SGHDT and YYEEEE.

The chain is built from TRBV3-1 (or the pseudogene TRBV3-2) and TRBJ1-3; D might be TRBD1 (6 bases). The CDR3 is 14 amino acids. V dropped 4 bases and J dropped 8 bases, with 15 bases sitting between them. CDR1 is LGHDT and CDR2 is YNNKEL in the germline V gene (reference sequence). The DNA for the CDR3 is TGTGCCAGCAGCCGCCGAGGACAGAGGGACACCATATATTTT. Protein product: CASSRRGQRDTIYF.

This rearrangement joins TRBV5-4 to TRBJ2-5; tentative D call: TRBD2 (6 bases). CDR1 is SGHNT, CDR2 YYREEE, per germline (reference sequence). The length of the CDR3 is 14 residues. CDR3 nucleotides: TGTGCACCAGGCTCGGCGGGGCCGCAAGAGACCCAGTACTTC. Translation: CAPGSAGPQETQYF.

CDR3 DNA sequence: TGTGCCAGAAGCTTGGTAAGCGAAAGAGGGAATGGACAGCCCCAGCATTTT. Translation: CARSLVSERGNGQPQHF. The V gene is TRBV5-3, the J gene TRBJ1-5; D call uncertain. TRBV5-3 is an open reading frame, and its role is uncertain. The CDR3 spans 17 residues. Trimming cost V 0 bases and J 7 bases, with 20 bases left between them.

The V and J genes are TRBV6-5 and TRBJ2-2; D possibly corresponds to TRBD2 (5 bases). CDR1 is MNHEY and CDR2 is SVGAGI in the germline V gene. The V gene lost 4 bases and the J gene lost 8 bases, with 14 bases spanning the gap. This CDR3 has 14 residues. DNA of the CDR3: TGTGCCAGCAGTTTAGGACTTATCCAAGGGGAGCTGTTTTTT. It translates to CASSLGLIQGELFF.

A word on this clone: The same CDR3 can be traced to other DNA sequences in this sample. The CDR3 DNA sequence: TGTGCCAGCAGTTACGGGGGGGCTAACAATCAGCCCCAGCATTTT. Its protein is CASSYGGANNQPQHF. This chain connects TRBV6-5 to TRBJ1-5, with D possibly being TRBD1 (6 bases). With 2 bases removed from V and 3 bases from J, the gap between germline ends came to 11 bases. This CDR3 is 15 amino acids long. The germline CDR1 and CDR2 sequences are MNHEY and SVGAGI.

The rearrangement links TRBV28 to TRBJ2-2, with D possibly TRBD2 on 6 matching bases. The V end lost 5 bases, the J end lost 4 bases, and 11 bases lay between the germline ends. Germline V gene lookup returns CDR1 MDHEN and CDR2 SYDVKM. The CDR3 has 14 residues. The CDR3 loop is CASSRTGVTGELFF. Here the CDR3 DNA reads TGTGCCAGCAGTCGGACGGGAGTCACCGGGGAGCTGTTTTTT.

The V call is TRBV5-4, the J call TRBJ2-2; 14 bases line up with TRBD2. With 5 bases clipped from V and 5 bases from J, the junction kept 8 bases outside the gene matches. CDR1 is SGHNT, CDR2 YYREEE, per germline (reference sequence). The length of the CDR3 is 17 residues. The CDR3 protein is CASSRGLAGGQTGELFF. The CDR3 bases are TGTGCCAGCAGTCGTGGACTAGCGGGGGGTCAGACCGGGGAGCTGTTTTTT. The whole variable domain, remainder taken from reference TRBV5-4 and TRBJ2-2, is ETGVTQSPTHLIKTRGQQVTLRCSSQSGHNTVSWYQQALGQGPQFIFQYYREEENGRGNFPPRFSGLQFPNYSSELNVNALELDDSALYLCASSRGLAGGQTGELFFGEGSRLTVL.

This rearrangement joins TRBV6-5 to TRBJ1-1; D gene uncertain. With 10 bases removed from V and 0 bases from J, the gap between germline ends came to 15 bases. Per the germline V gene, CDR1 is MNHEY and CDR2 is SVGAGI. The length of the CDR3 is 14 residues. The CDR3, as DNA: TGTGCCATTGACCCACAGCTAATGAACACTGAAGCTTTCTTT. It codes for CAIDPQLMNTEAFF.

The J gene is TRBJ1-1, the V gene TRBV5-1; maybe TRBD1 (6 bases). CDR1 SGHRS and CDR2 YFSETQ come from the germline V gene. The CDR3 extends over 14 amino acids. V was shortened by 4 bases and J by 0 bases, with 10 bases between the two germline ends. CDR3 amino acids: CASSLRTVNTEAFF. For the CDR3, the DNA is TGCGCCAGCAGCCTACGGACAGTGAACACTGAAGCTTTCTTT.

This rearrangement joins TRBV5-1 to TRBJ1-6; 9 bases are a match to TRBD1. Germline CDR1 is SGHRS and CDR2 is YFSETQ. J gave up 10 bases and V 4 bases, and 9 bases lay outside the gene matches. This CDR3 contains 15 residues. This CDR3 is CASSGGQGQGSPLHF. CDR3 DNA sequence: TGCGCCAGCAGCGGTGGACAGGGGCAGGGATCACCCCTCCACTTT.

The V gene is TRBV30, the J gene TRBJ1-1; perhaps TRBD1 as D (5 bases). The CDR3 runs 13 residues. V lost 1 base and J lost 3, with 9 bases in between. The germline V gene has CDR1 GTSNPN and CDR2 SVGIG (reference sequence). CDR3 sequence: CAWSGQPDTEAFF. CDR3 sequence (DNA): TGTGCCTGGAGTGGACAGCCGGACACTGAAGCTTTCTTT.

Ten or more counts support this clone. This specimen includes other DNA sequences encoding the same CDR3. This chain uses TRBV6-1 with TRBJ1-1; 9 positions match TRBD1. Germline V gene sequence: CDR1 MNHNS, CDR2 SASEGT. The CDR3 spans 15 residues. Germline trimming cut 2 bases from V and 1 base from J; bases unmatched to any gene: 2. The CDR3: CASSELGQGNTEAFF. The CDR3 DNA reads TGTGCCAGCAGTGAACTGGGACAGGGGAACACTGAAGCTTTCTTT.

This chain links TRBV30 with TRBJ1-2; TRBD1 aligns across 9 bases. The CDR3 extends over 16 amino acids. Germline lookup yields CDR1 GTSNPN and CDR2 SVGIG (reference sequence). Trimming took 1 base from V and 0 from J; bases not matched to a gene: 6. In nucleotides, the CDR3 is TGTGCCTGGAGTGACGGGACAGGGATGGCTAACTATGGCTACACCTTC. Amino acids: CAWSDGTGMANYGYTF.

V gene TRBV10-3 combines with J gene TRBJ1-1, with 9 bases fitting TRBD1. V lost 4 bases to trimming and J lost 2 bases; unmatched junction nucleotides: 5. From germline, CDR1 is ENHRY and CDR2 SYGVKD. The CDR3 is made up of 15 amino acids. The CDR3 sequence is CAISGLQGANTEAFF. The CDR3 nucleotides read TGTGCCATCAGTGGATTACAGGGGGCTAACACTGAAGCTTTCTTT.

The chain carries TRBV7-5 and TRBJ2-3; the table's D call, TRBD2, has no DNA check behind it. TRBV7-5 is reported as a pseudogene. The CDR3 spans 18 residues. CDR3 in amino acids: CARSPTSGHTNFTDTQYF. CDR3 coding DNA: TGTGCCAGAAGCCCTACTAGCGGACATACTAACTTCACAGATACGCAGTATTTT.

The chain employs TRBV19 and TRBJ2-2; TRBD1 is a possible D gene (5 bases). V gave up 3 bases and J gave up 5 bases, with 7 bases separating them. Germline V gene sequence: CDR1 LNHDA, CDR2 SQIVND (reference sequence). The CDR3 loop spans 13 amino acids. The CDR3 sequence: CASSIRGTGELFF. The CDR3, as DNA: TGTGCCAGTAGTATTAGGGGTACCGGGGAGCTGTTTTTT. The full variable domain, its missing parts supplied by reference TRBV19 and TRBJ2-2, is DGGITQSPKYLFRKEGQNVTLSCEQNLNHDAMYWYRQDPGQGLRLIYYSQIVNDFQKGDIAEGYSVSREKKESFPLTVTSAQKNPTAFYLCASSIRGTGELFFGEGSRLTVL.

The chain carries TRBV5-4 and TRBJ2-2; a weak D match, TRBD1 (6 bases). Germline-derived CDR1 and CDR2 are SGHNT and YYREEE (reference sequence). Trimming removed 4 bases at V and 1 base at J, with 14 bases between. The CDR3 has 16 residues. The CDR3 loop reads CASSPAGTRNTGELFF. DNA of the CDR3: TGTGCCAGCAGCCCGGCCGGGACACGGAACACCGGGGAGCTGTTTTTT.

This clone was counted once. This CDR3 is CAWRLYRATNEKLFF. The CDR3 DNA reads as TGTGCCTGGAGGCTCTACAGGGCAACTAATGAAAAACTGTTTTTT. The chain couples TRBV30 to TRBJ1-4, with D perhaps matching TRBD1 (6 bases). Germline V gene data show CDR1 as GTSNPN and CDR2 as SVGIG (reference sequence). The CDR3 sequence is 15 residues long. Deletions cut 3 bases from V and 0 bases from J, with 11 bases between.

This clone came up a few times. V and J are TRBV6-2 or TRBV6-3 and TRBJ1-1; the match to TRBD1 covers 8 bases. Trimming removed 4 bases from V and 5 bases from J; junction bases left unmatched: 12. Germline loops: CDR1 MNHEY, CDR2 SVGEGT. The CDR3 covers 16 residues. The CDR3 loop reads CASSSLSGGGFTEAFF. As DNA, the CDR3 is TGTGCCAGCAGTTCCCTTTCAGGGGGCGGGTTTACTGAAGCTTTCTTT.

The rearrangement links TRBV12-3 or TRBV12-4 to TRBJ1-5, with 7 positions matching TRBD1. The CDR3 runs to 13 residues. Trimming cost V 8 bases and J 5 bases; bases outside gene matches: 6. CDR3 nucleotide sequence: TGTGCCAGCGGGCCCAGGGGGGATCAGCCCCAGCATTTT. This sequence encodes CASGPRGDQPQHF.

This clone was seen only once. V usage is TRBV11-1 and J usage is TRBJ2-3; no clear D gene. The CDR3 contains 16 residues. Germline CDR1 SGHAT, CDR2 FQDESV (reference sequence). V was clipped by 1 base and J by 1 base, with 12 bases between them. CDR3 in amino acids: CASSLDARSRTDTQYF. As DNA, the CDR3 is TGTGCCAGCAGCTTAGATGCCAGGTCCCGCACAGATACGCAGTATTTT.

This clone showed up just a few times. This chain connects TRBV7-2 to TRBJ1-2; possible D gene TRBD1, 6 bases. This CDR3 comprises 15 residues. Trimming took off 5 bases at V and 2 bases at J, with 15 bases between the two ends. Germline CDR1 reads SGHTA; CDR2 reads FQGNSA. The CDR3 loop is CASSTRADRNYGYTF. CDR3 sequence (DNA): TGTGCCAGCAGCACACGCGCCGACAGGAACTATGGCTACACCTTC.

The genes are TRBV7-2 and TRBJ2-1; 10 bases are shared with TRBD1. With 4 bases clipped from V and 2 bases from J, the junction kept 2 bases outside the gene matches. The CDR3 is made up of 15 amino acids. Germline V CDR1 and CDR2: SGHTA, FQGNSA. CDR3 nucleotide sequence: TGTGCCAGCAGCTCGACAGGGGGCCCCTACAATGAGCAGTTCTTC. Its protein is CASSSTGGPYNEQFF.

The chain combines TRBV3-1 (or the pseudogene TRBV3-2) with TRBJ2-7; D possibly corresponds to TRBD1 (6 bases). The CDR3 is 17 amino acids. CDR1 LGHDT and CDR2 YNNKEL come from the germline V gene (reference sequence). The V and J ends lost 4 bases and 3 bases respectively, with 22 bases between them. CDR3 in amino acids: CASSLGGTGFRIYEQYF. The CDR3 DNA sequence: TGTGCCAGCAGCCTCGGAGGAACAGGGTTCAGGATCTACGAGCAGTACTTC.

This clone was observed a handful of times. The chain links TRBV19 to TRBJ1-1; 9 positions agree with TRBD1. The CDR3 has 15 amino acids. The junction had 8 bases not matched to a gene; V was cut back by 5 bases and J by 4 bases. Per the germline V gene, CDR1 is LNHDA and CDR2 is SQIVND (reference sequence). The CDR3 nucleotides are TGTGCCAGTAGTTTCCGACAGGGGGGTGGCACTGAAGCTTTCTTT. Its protein is CASSFRQGGGTEAFF.

J is TRBJ1-2 and V is TRBV7-8, with TRBD1 matching 7 bases. V dropped 2 bases and J dropped 8; count of bases not matched to a gene: 11. The CDR3 contains 15 residues. From germline, CDR1 is SGHVS and CDR2 FQNEAQ. The CDR3 coding sequence is TGTGCCAGCAGCTTATCCACCGGACAGGTTTACGGCTACACCTTC. The encoded protein is CASSLSTGQVYGYTF.

This clone appeared many times. V gene TRBV11-2 combines with J gene TRBJ1-6; D is perhaps TRBD1 (5 bases). Per germline, CDR1 SGHAT and CDR2 FQNNGV. V lost 0 bases and J lost 9, with 12 bases in between. CDR3 size: 15 residues. CDR3 sequence (DNA): TGTGCCAGCAGCTTAGATCAGGGTTCTGGTTCACCCCTCCACTTT. As protein: CASSLDQGSGSPLHF.